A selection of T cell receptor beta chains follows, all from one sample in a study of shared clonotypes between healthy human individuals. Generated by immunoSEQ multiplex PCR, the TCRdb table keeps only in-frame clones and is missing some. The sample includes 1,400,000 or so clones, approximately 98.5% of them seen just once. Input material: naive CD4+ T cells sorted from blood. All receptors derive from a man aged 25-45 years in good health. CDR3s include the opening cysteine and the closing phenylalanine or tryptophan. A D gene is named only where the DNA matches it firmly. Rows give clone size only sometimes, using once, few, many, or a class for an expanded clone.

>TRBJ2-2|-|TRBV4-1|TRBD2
CASSQGPSAGGTGELFF
TGCGCCAGCAGCCAAGGTCCGTCGGCGGGAGGTACCGGGGAGCTGTTTTTT
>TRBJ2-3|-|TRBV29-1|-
CSARRGSSDTQYF
TGCAGCGCCCGTCGGGGGAGCTCAGATACGCAGTATTTT
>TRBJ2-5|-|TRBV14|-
CASSQLVQETQYF
TGTGCCAGCAGCCAGCTAGTGCAAGAGACCCAGTACTTC
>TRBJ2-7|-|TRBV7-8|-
CASSLGHPAASYEQYF
TGTGCCAGCAGCTTAGGACATCCGGCGGCCTCCTACGAGCAGTACTTC
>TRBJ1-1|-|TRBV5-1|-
CASSLFTANTEAFF
TGCGCCAGCAGCCTTTTTACAGCCAACACTGAAGCTTTCTTT
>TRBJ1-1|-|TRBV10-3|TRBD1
CASTGGDTEAFF
TGTGCCAGCACAGGGGGAGACACTGAAGCTTTCTTT
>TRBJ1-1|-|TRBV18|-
CASSPRVTGRNTEAFF
TGTGCCAGCTCACCACGGGTAACAGGGAGGAACACTGAAGCTTTCTTT
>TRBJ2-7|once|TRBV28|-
CASRPPGPAAYEQYF
TGTGCCAGCAGACCACCAGGGCCCGCCGCCTACGAGCAGTACTTC
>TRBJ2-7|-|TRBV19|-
CASRLDAGTYEQYF
TGTGCCAGTAGACTCGATGCAGGGACCTACGAGCAGTACTTC
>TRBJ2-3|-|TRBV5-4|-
CASSYDASDTQYF
TGTGCCAGCAGCTACGACGCGTCCGATACGCAGTATTTT
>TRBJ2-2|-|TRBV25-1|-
CASSEYTPQDAGELFF
TGTGCCAGCAGTGAATATACTCCACAGGATGCCGGGGAGCTGTTTTTT
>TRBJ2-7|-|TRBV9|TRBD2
CASSVGGSGKIYEQYF
TGTGCCAGCAGCGTAGGCGGTAGCGGGAAAATATACGAGCAGTACTTC
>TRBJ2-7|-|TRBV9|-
CASSVQGSGEQYF
TGTGCCAGCAGCGTCCAGGGTTCGGGCGAGCAGTACTTC
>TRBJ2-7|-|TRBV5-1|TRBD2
CASRRLAGEEQYF
TGCGCCAGCAGACGACTAGCGGGAGAAGAGCAGTACTTC
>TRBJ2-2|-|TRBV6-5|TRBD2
CASSYGGGDTGELFF
TGTGCCAGCAGTTACGGGGGAGGGGACACCGGGGAGCTGTTTTTT
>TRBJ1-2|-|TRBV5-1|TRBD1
CASSLSRGRRNGYTF
TGCGCCAGCAGCTTGAGCAGGGGGCGCCGAAATGGCTACACCTTC
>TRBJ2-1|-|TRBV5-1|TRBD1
CASSFTGTGYNEQFF
TGCGCCAGCAGCTTTACCGGGACAGGGTACAATGAGCAGTTCTTC
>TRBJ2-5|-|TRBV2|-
CASSDVRSQYF
TGTGCCAGCAGTGATGTGCGGTCCCAGTACTTC
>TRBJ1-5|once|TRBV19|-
CASSTLGAAQPQHF
TGTGCCAGTAGTACCTTGGGGGCAGCTCAGCCCCAGCATTTT
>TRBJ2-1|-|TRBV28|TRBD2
CASRSVGRGRAIYNEQFF
TGTGCCAGCAGATCCGTGGGGCGCGGGAGGGCTATCTACAATGAGCAGTTCTTC
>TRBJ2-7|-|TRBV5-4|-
CASSRTVGQFRGASYEQYF
TGTGCCAGCAGCCGAACGGTTGGGCAGTTTAGGGGCGCCAGCTACGAGCAGTACTTC
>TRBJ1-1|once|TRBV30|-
CAYGGGAEAFF
TGTGCCTACGGCGGCGGGGCTGAAGCTTTCTTT